This entry features one T cell receptor (beta chain) sequence. TCRdb's copy holds only in-frame clones and misses some; the assay was immunoSEQ multiplex PCR. Of approximately 2.4 million clones in the sample, approximately 95% are singletons; the top ten hold approximately 0.13%. These data are taken from a study of shared clonotypes between healthy human individuals. Unmatched junction bases numbered 12, after V lost 2 bases and J lost 0 bases. CDR1 is KGHSH, CDR2 LQKENI, per germline. The CDR3 is 19 residues long. The TCR originated in a man aged 18 to 29 in good health. Sequenced input: naive CD4+ T cells sorted from blood. The subset denotes: CD45RA+ positively selected. This chain uses TRBV18 with TRBJ1-4; TRBD1 matches at 7 bases. The DNA for the CDR3 is TGTGCCAGCTCACCAAACCCAGGGGGACTGACCTCAACTAATGAAAAACTGTTTTTT. Protein product: CASSPNPGGLTSTNEKLFF.